This T cell receptor (beta chain) was sequenced in a study of blood T cells in healthy people across ages (dated by TCRdb to the mid-2010s). A note on the overall study: In model experiments, template switching captured roughly one uniquely barcoded TCR beta cDNA molecule for every two T cells. The study measured age-related changes in TCR beta repertoire diversity using deep sequencing normalized with unique cDNA molecular identifiers. Four age groups were formed from the donors: young (average 16 years), middle-aged (approximately 41), aged (62) and long-lived (about 80). Using the same blood draw, the study looked at two additional independent replicas of 1 million unique cDNA reads for two donors, one aged 18 to 30 and the other aged 80 or older. The investigation overall reported the following: Observed TCR beta diversity per million T cells fell roughly linearly with age, and a significant reduction was already apparent by age around 40. Total diversity estimates from one million sequenced T cells were considered lower bounds and underestimates. Conclusive comparison of naive and antigen-experienced compartments was prevented by the profiling of bulk unsorted PBMCs. There was a strong correlation between observed TCR beta diversity and the percentage of naive T cells measured by flow cytometry. Compared with the aged group, more naive CD4+ T cells, fewer expanded clones and increased TCR diversity were shown by the long-lived group, suggesting age selection. Because the CMV infection status of the donors was unknown, age-related changes in expanded clonotypes may potentially have been confounded.

On this clonotype: Its antigen target is currently unknown. No quality values exist for individual bases; no much larger clone is one base distant.

Measured from the cysteine to the phenylalanine, the CDR3 is 14 residues long. Kept here is only the CDR3 DNA, which spans 42 bases and is read in frame from base 1. Sequences LNHNV (CDR1) and YYDKDF (CDR2) are obtained from the germline V gene (reference sequence). The library was generated by 5' RACE. Sequencing took place on an Illumina HiSeq 2500. A second PCR of roughly 7 to 11 cycles was performed with a sample-barcoded 5' primer and a J-beta primer mix. A unique molecular identifier was introduced onto each TCR beta cDNA molecule by a template-switch 5' adaptor carrying 12 random nucleotides. At least 2.5 million CDR3-containing paired-end reads were obtained from each sample. First-strand cDNA synthesis was performed from all RNA using the Mint cDNA synthesis kit, with priming by a TRBC-specific oligonucleotide. All cDNA was treated with uracil-DNA glycosylase and then went through a first 18-cycle PCR with the universal primers M1SS and BC2_uni_R. The paper's data handling went like this. For normalization, 1 million high-quality reads, each with a distinct molecular identifier, were randomly selected from each sample. Reads sharing molecular identifiers were discarded rather than binned into consensus sequences. CDR3 identification, clonotype clustering and error correction used MiTCR with a Q25 quality threshold and the strictest error-elimination algorithm. A nonparametric unseen species model using Euler transformation provided a lower-bound estimate of total TCR beta diversity. Using fastp trimming at Q25 and MiXCR clonotype assembly, TCRdb reanalyzed the public sequencing data and kept in-frame beta chains. Rows with a matching CDR3 protein are joined into one entry that keeps the most common DNA and genes. TCRdb's processing, not the study's, gives the V and J calls here. This sample gives nearly 800,000 distinct CDR3 sequences in total; approximately 25% of them show up just once. The ten largest clonotypes hold under 4.5% of the sample.

The donors were under 40 Caucasian individuals from Russia, aged roughly 6 to 100 years, who were systemically healthy. About 9.6 milliliters of peripheral blood were collected from each donor into EDTA-treated Vacutainer tubes. Ficoll-Paque density-gradient centrifugation was used to isolate PBMCs, with at least 7 million obtained per sample. Total RNA was extracted from PBMCs with Trizol reagent, with at least 5.5 micrograms obtained per sample. The percentages of naive CD45RAhigh/CD27high T cells were determined by flow cytometry on a PBMC aliquot from every donor. In addition, the sample was reused for a study of T cells of mothers and their children. As noted in the second study: Nine systemically healthy Caucasian individuals, comprising three mothers and their six children, were included as donors. cDNA synthesis consumed the entire amount of extracted RNA, loaded at about 1.6 ug RNA in each 15 ul reaction. In the second PCR, the M1S primer introduced both the sample barcodes and 2-4 random nucleotides. Over 8 million TCR beta CDR3 reads came from each mother, compared with some 3 million reads from each child. In both related and unrelated pairs, thymic selection shapes the output of TCR recombination in a similar way, with inherited differences having only a minor effect. Normalized repertoire overlap in related mother-child pairs was always slightly higher than in unrelated mother-child pairs, but the difference was never significant. Persistent microchimeric T cell clones were not detected, at a sensitivity of about 90 clones per million clonotypes. The study used deep NGS to compare TCR beta repertoires of mothers and children, seeking features distinguishing related mother-child pairs from unrelated individuals. The mean age was approximately 41 +/- 4 years for the mothers and 11 +/- 4 years for the children. After adapter ligation was performed with NEBNext reagents, the libraries were sequenced on an Illumina HiSeq 2000 with 100+100 nt paired-end reads. To prevent cross-contamination, the mother and child libraries were prepared a month apart and were sequenced in separate runs. For each donor, somewhere between about 500,000 and 2,300,000 distinct TCR beta clonotypes were identified. Naive TCR beta clonotypes were estimated from low-frequency clonotypes matched to each donor's FACS-determined naive share, without sorting.

The V and J segments used are TRBV15 and TRBJ2-5, with TRBD1 as a weak D call on 5 bases. The J call is doubtful: the DNA matches TRBJ2-7 better. The sequenced sample was blood. This receptor was identified in a boy under 18 in good health. In nucleotides, the sequence is TGTGCCACCAGCGGATACCAGGGCGCCTACGAGCAGTACTTC. This gives the protein CATSGYQGAYEQYF.